These 26 T cell receptor beta chains came from one sample sequenced in a study of blood T cell repertoires in COVID-19. Method: immunoSEQ multiplex PCR; TCRdb's copy keeps in-frame clones and lacks some. The sample includes roughly 39,000 clones, around 87% of them seen just once. The specimen sequenced was peripheral blood. The receptors derive from a woman of 80 years or more with active COVID-19.

V gene TRBV5-1 combines with J gene TRBJ2-2, with D perhaps TRBD2 (5 bases). There are 16 residues in the CDR3. V shed 3 bases and J shed 4 bases, with 16 bases lying between them. Germline-derived CDR1 and CDR2 are SGHRS and YFSETQ. The CDR3 sequence: CASSYMTPGSTGELFF. Here the CDR3 DNA reads TGCGCCAGCAGCTACATGACTCCGGGAAGCACCGGGGAGCTGTTTTTT.

The rearrangement uses TRBV19 and TRBJ2-1; TRBD2 agrees at 10 bases. Trimming removed 3 bases from V and 4 bases from J; junction bases left unmatched: 3. CDR3 length: 15 amino acids. From germline, CDR1 is LNHDA and CDR2 SQIVND (reference sequence). The CDR3 region has the DNA TGTGCCAGTAGTATCCAGCGGGGGGGTTACAATGAGCAGTTCTTC. Its protein product is CASSIQRGGYNEQFF.

The V gene is TRBV25-1, the J gene TRBJ2-1; the match to TRBD2 covers 15 bases. J gave up 4 bases and V 7 bases, and 11 bases lay outside the gene matches. In germline, CDR1 is MGHDK, CDR2 SYGVNS. The length of the CDR3 is 18 residues. CDR3 in amino acids: CASIGPRTSGGAYNEQFF. The DNA of the CDR3 is TGTGCCAGCATCGGCCCCCGGACTAGCGGGGGGGCTTACAATGAGCAGTTCTTC.

This CDR3 is CASTGGAAAGNTIYF. CDR3 nucleotides: TGTGCCAGCACAGGTGGGGCCGCGGCAGGAAACACCATATATTTT. The rearrangement joins TRBV9 to TRBJ1-3; D is perhaps TRBD1 (5 bases). V lost 6 bases and J 4 bases, leaving 17 bases between the germline ends. Germline CDR1 SGDLS, CDR2 YYNGEE. This CDR3 has 15 residues.

The chain combines TRBV4-2 with TRBJ2-5, with 7 nucleotides matching TRBD1. This CDR3 has 14 residues. The ends lost 4 bases at V and 3 bases at J; junction bases unmatched: 5. In germline, CDR1 is LGHNA, CDR2 YNFKEQ. The CDR3 sequence: CASSLSDRKETQYF. Here the CDR3 DNA reads TGTGCCAGCAGCCTATCGGACAGGAAAGAGACCCAGTACTTC.

This clone was counted only a few times. The chain employs TRBV4-1 and TRBJ2-1; the D gene is possibly TRBD2 (6 bases). In germline, CDR1 is MGHRA, CDR2 YSYEKL. The CDR3 totals 15 residues. With 0 bases removed from V and 5 bases from J, the gap between germline ends came to 11 bases. The DNA for the CDR3 is TGCGCCAGCAGCCAAGACCCCTCGGGGGACAATGAGCAGTTCTTC. The encoded protein is CASSQDPSGDNEQFF.

This rearrangement joins TRBV5-1 to TRBJ2-1, with D maybe TRBD2 (6 bases). The CDR3 is made up of 14 amino acids. CDR1 SGHRS and CDR2 YFSETQ come from the germline V gene. With 0 bases removed from V and 6 bases from J, the gap between germline ends came to 10 bases. The CDR3 nucleotides read TGCGCCAGCAGCTTGGAACTAGCAGGCAATGAGCAGTTCTTC. It codes for CASSLELAGNEQFF.

The chain employs TRBV30 and TRBJ2-7; weak D call: TRBD2 (5 bases). The length of the CDR3 is 14 residues. Germline V gene lookup returns CDR1 GTSNPN and CDR2 SVGIG (reference sequence). V gave up 3 bases and J gave up 2 bases, with 14 bases separating them. The CDR3 nucleotides are TGTGCCTGGAGGGTCGGTGGACTTACCTACGAGCAGTACTTC. This gives the protein CAWRVGGLTYEQYF.

V gene TRBV9 combines with J gene TRBJ2-7; 8 positions agree with TRBD2. Unmatched junction bases numbered 9, after V lost 0 bases and J lost 7 bases. The CDR3 runs to 15 residues. CDR1 is SGDLS, CDR2 YYNGEE, per germline. Here the CDR3 reads CASSVAPAGAREQYF. In DNA form, the CDR3 reads TGTGCCAGCAGCGTAGCTCCAGCGGGGGCCAGGGAGCAGTACTTC.

This sequence joins TRBV27 and TRBJ1-2; D might be TRBD1 (6 bases). Germline V gene lookup returns CDR1 MNHEY and CDR2 SMNVEV (reference sequence). Between the trimmed V and J ends, which lost 3 bases and 3 bases, there was a span of 14 bases. The CDR3 contains 15 residues. In DNA, the CDR3 is TGTGCCAGCAGTTTTTCGACACAGGGTGACTATGGCTACACCTTC. Amino acids: CASSFSTQGDYGYTF.

This clone has only one observation. The chain has TRBV2 and TRBJ1-6, with 9 positions matching TRBD1. The V segment lost 4 bases and the J segment 9 bases; nucleotides outside the gene matches: 7. CDR1 and CDR2 (germline): SNHLY, FYNNEI. This CDR3 region has 15 residues. The CDR3 bases are TGTGCCAGCAGTGGGCGGGACAGGGTATCTTCACCCCTCCACTTT. Translation: CASSGRDRVSSPLHF.

The rearrangement links TRBV30 to TRBJ1-5; 9 nucleotides match TRBD1. CDR3 length equals 15 residues. J gave up 7 bases and V 5 bases, and 12 bases lay outside the gene matches. Germline V gene sequence: CDR1 GTSNPN, CDR2 SVGIG (reference sequence). In DNA form, the CDR3 reads TGTGCCTGGGGGACAGGGAAATCGGTCGGCCAGCCCCAGCATTTT. Amino acid sequence: CAWGTGKSVGQPQHF. The complete variable domain, with remaining parts taken from reference TRBV30 and TRBJ1-5, reads SQTIHQWPATLVQPVGSPLSLECTVEGTSNPNLYWYRQAAGRGLQLLFYSVGIGQISSEVPQNLSASRPQDRQFILSSKKLLLSDSGFYLCAWGTGKSVGQPQHFGDGTRLSIL.

The genes are TRBV12-2 and TRBJ2-2; the table gives TRBD1 as D, unverified against the DNA. TRBV12-2 is flagged as a pseudogene. CDR3 length equals 12 residues. The DNA of the CDR3 is TGTGCCCTGGGGCCTAGCACCGGGGAGCTGTTTTTT. Amino acids: CALGPSTGELFF.

This chain uses TRBV7-2 with TRBJ2-1, with TRBD1 matching 8 bases. This CDR3 is built from 15 residues. V lost 1 base and J lost 4; bases outside the gene matches: 3. Germline V gene lookup returns CDR1 SGHTA and CDR2 FQGNSA. CDR3 sequence (DNA): TGTGCCAGCAGCTTAGTAGGGACAGGTTACAATGAGCAGTTCTTC. Its protein is CASSLVGTGYNEQFF.

The chain is built from TRBV28 and TRBJ2-7, with 8 bases aligning to TRBD2. This CDR3 has 14 amino acids. The V gene's germline CDR1 is MDHEN and CDR2 SYDVKM. The ends lost 6 bases at V and 2 bases at J; junction bases unmatched: 6. CDR3 in amino acids: CASSSGGGPYEQYF. DNA for the CDR3: TGTGCCAGCAGCTCCGGGGGGGGGCCCTACGAGCAGTACTTC.

V is TRBV7-9 and J is TRBJ1-4; TRBD1 might be the D (6 bases). The CDR3 runs 16 residues. Trimming took 1 base from V and 2 from J, leaving 11 bases between them. CDR1 SEHNR and CDR2 FQNEAQ come from the germline V gene (reference sequence). The CDR3 is CASSLVGGSTNEKLFF. The DNA of the CDR3 is TGTGCCAGCAGCTTAGTAGGGGGAAGCACTAATGAAAAACTGTTTTTT.

The chain joins TRBV19 to TRBJ2-5, with D possibly being TRBD2 (5 bases). Germline V CDR1 and CDR2: LNHDA, SQIVND (reference sequence). Trimming took 3 bases from V and 4 from J, leaving 12 bases between them. The CDR3 has 14 residues. This CDR3 reads CASSIDRRGETQYF. For the CDR3, the DNA is TGTGCCAGTAGTATTGATCGACGGGGAGAGACCCAGTACTTC.

The rearrangement links TRBV6-5 to TRBJ1-4; a weak D match, TRBD1 (6 bases). The CDR3 extends over 16 amino acids. The germline CDR1 and CDR2 sequences are MNHEY and SVGAGI. Trimming cost V 3 bases and J 0 bases, with 11 bases left between them. The CDR3 nucleotides read TGTGCCAGCAGTTATCATACAGGGTCAACTAATGAAAAACTGTTTTTT. Translating it yields CASSYHTGSTNEKLFF.

This rearrangement joins TRBV11-2 to TRBJ1-1; TRBD1 might be the D (6 bases). V was cut by 2 bases and J by 9 bases, with 16 bases left in between. Germline lookup yields CDR1 SGHAT and CDR2 FQNNGV. CDR3 length: 14 amino acids. Written as DNA, the CDR3 is TGTGCCAGCAGCTTAACTCCCTCTACAGGGCAAGCTTTCTTT. This sequence encodes CASSLTPSTGQAFF.

Sample share makes this clone medium-sized. The rearrangement links TRBV7-2 to TRBJ1-5; TRBD1 might be the D (5 bases). CDR3 length equals 17 residues. Trimming cost V 3 bases and J 0 bases, with 15 bases left between them. Germline-derived CDR1 and CDR2 are SGHTA and FQGNSA. The CDR3 spells CASSFHGGGDSNQPQHF. The CDR3 region has the DNA TGTGCCAGCAGCTTTCATGGTGGGGGGGATAGCAATCAGCCCCAGCATTTT.

This rearrangement joins TRBV4-2 to TRBJ2-7; a possible D gene is TRBD2 (5 bases). CDR3 length equals 15 residues. Germline assignment: CDR1 LGHNA and CDR2 YNFKEQ. The V end lost 1 base, the J end lost 4 bases, and 14 bases lay between the germline ends. Here the CDR3 reads CASSQARGQPYEQYF. Here the CDR3 DNA reads TGTGCCAGCAGCCAAGCACGGGGTCAGCCTTACGAGCAGTACTTC.

This chain connects TRBV9 to TRBJ2-3; 14 bases are a match to TRBD2. Germline CDR1 SGDLS, CDR2 YYNGEE. The CDR3 sequence is 16 residues long. Trimming removed 0 bases from V and 5 bases from J; junction bases left unmatched: 2. The DNA for the CDR3 is TGTGCCAGCAGCGTAGATGGACTAGCGGGGGGAGATACGCAGTATTTT. It specifies CASSVDGLAGGDTQYF.

The chain combines TRBV10-3 with TRBJ1-2; 9 bases are a match to TRBD1. Germline V gives CDR1 ENHRY, CDR2 SYGVKD. The CDR3 sequence is 15 residues long. Unmatched junction bases numbered 6, after V lost 2 bases and J lost 5 bases. This CDR3 reads CAISERDRVVYGYTF. CDR3 nucleotide sequence: TGTGCCATCAGTGAGAGGGACAGGGTAGTATATGGCTACACCTTC.

This chain uses TRBV28 with TRBJ1-5; 9 positions match TRBD1. The CDR3 has 15 amino acids. V shed 8 bases, J shed 7 bases, and the junction held 12 bases outside the gene matches. CDR1 and CDR2 (germline): MDHEN, SYDVKM. CDR3 nucleotide sequence: TGTGCCAGCCGGGGAGGACAGGGGAAGGGGCAGCCCCAGCATTTT. Its protein is CASRGGQGKGQPQHF.

The chain uses TRBV7-2 and TRBJ2-7; tentative D call: TRBD2 (6 bases). Germline V lookup: CDR1 SGHTA, CDR2 FQGNSA. Trimming shortened V by 1 base and J by 3 bases, and 16 bases separated the two germline ends. This CDR3 has 16 residues. In DNA form, the CDR3 reads TGTGCCAGCAGCTTAGGCGGAGGGTCACTTAGCTACGAGCAGTACTTC. Amino acid sequence: CASSLGGGSLSYEQYF.

V is TRBV4-2 and J is TRBJ1-2; D is perhaps TRBD1 (6 bases). The germline V and J ends were trimmed by 2 bases and 6 bases, with 19 bases remaining between them. In germline, CDR1 is LGHNA, CDR2 YNFKEQ. The CDR3 loop spans 16 amino acids. The CDR3 bases are TGTGCCAGCAGCCAAAGGGGGGGGGAGGTCTGGAATGGCTACACCTTC. Residues: CASSQRGGEVWNGYTF.